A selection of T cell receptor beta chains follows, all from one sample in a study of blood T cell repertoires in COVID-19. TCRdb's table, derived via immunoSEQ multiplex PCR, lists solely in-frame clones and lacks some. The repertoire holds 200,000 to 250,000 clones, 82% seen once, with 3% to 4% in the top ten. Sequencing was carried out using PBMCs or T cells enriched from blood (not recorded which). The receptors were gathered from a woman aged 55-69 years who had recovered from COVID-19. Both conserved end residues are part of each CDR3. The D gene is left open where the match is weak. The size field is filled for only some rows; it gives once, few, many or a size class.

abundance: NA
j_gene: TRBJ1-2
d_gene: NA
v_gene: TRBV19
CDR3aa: CASVQGHGYTF
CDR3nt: TGTGCCAGTGTACAGGGCCATGGCTACACCTTC

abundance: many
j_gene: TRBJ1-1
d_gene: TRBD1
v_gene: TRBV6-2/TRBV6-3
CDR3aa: CASSRINRGNTEAFF
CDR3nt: TGTGCCAGCAGCCGTATCAACAGGGGGAACACTGAAGCTTTCTTT

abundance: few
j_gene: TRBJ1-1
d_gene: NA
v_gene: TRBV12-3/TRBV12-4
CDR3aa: CASSLDLNTEAFF
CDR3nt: TGTGCCAGCAGTTTAGACTTAAACACTGAAGCTTTCTTT

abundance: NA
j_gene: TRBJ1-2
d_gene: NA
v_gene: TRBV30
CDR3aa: CAWSAGGGPDSYTF
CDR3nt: TGTGCCTGGAGTGCCGGCGGGGGGCCAGATAGCTACACCTTC

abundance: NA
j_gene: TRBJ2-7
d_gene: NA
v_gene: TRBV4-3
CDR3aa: CASSQARQSYEQYF
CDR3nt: TGCGCCAGCAGCCAAGCCCGACAGTCCTACGAGCAGTACTTC

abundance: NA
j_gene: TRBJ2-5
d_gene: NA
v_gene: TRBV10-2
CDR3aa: CASSEYGSQETQYF
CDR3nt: TGCGCCAGCAGTGAGTACGGGAGTCAAGAGACCCAGTACTTC

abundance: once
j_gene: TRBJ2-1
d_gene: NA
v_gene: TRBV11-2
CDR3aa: CASSGDRIYNEQFF
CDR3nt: TGTGCCAGCAGCGGAGACAGGATTTACAATGAGCAGTTCTTC

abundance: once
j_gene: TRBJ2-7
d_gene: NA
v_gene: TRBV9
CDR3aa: CASSVRERPPYEQYF
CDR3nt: TGTGCCAGCAGCGTTAGGGAGCGGCCGCCCTACGAGCAGTACTTC

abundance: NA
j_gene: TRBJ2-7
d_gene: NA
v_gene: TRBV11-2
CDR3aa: CASSYGPEPLVEQYF
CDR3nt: TGTGCCAGCAGCTATGGCCCGGAGCCTCTCGTCGAGCAGTACTTC

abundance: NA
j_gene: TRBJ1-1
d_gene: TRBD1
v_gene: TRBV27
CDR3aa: CASSVGGQGRAFF
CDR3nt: TGTGCCAGCAGTGTCGGAGGACAGGGCCGGGCTTTCTTT

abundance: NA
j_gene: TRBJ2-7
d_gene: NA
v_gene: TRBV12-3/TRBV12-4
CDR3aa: CASSSGFQKPNF
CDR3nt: TGTGCCAGCAGCTCGGGGTTCCAAAAGCCTAACTTC

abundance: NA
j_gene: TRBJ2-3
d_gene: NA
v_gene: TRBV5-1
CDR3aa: CASSLIQGLSDTQYF
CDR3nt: TGCGCCAGCAGCTTGATCCAGGGGCTTTCGGATACGCAGTATTTT

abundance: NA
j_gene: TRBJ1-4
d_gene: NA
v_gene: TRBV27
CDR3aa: CASSPSRVGEKLFF
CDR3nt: TGTGCCAGCAGTCCGTCCAGGGTTGGTGAAAAACTGTTTTTT

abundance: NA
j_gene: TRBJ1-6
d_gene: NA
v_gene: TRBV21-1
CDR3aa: CASRTSGTGESSYNSPLHF
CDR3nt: TGTGCCAGCAGGACTTCCGGGACAGGGGAAAGCTCCTATAATTCACCCCTCCACTTT

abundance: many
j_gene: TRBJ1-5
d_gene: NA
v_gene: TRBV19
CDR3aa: CASSGGAIQPQHF
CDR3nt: TGTGCCAGTTCGGGAGGGGCTATTCAGCCCCAGCATTTT

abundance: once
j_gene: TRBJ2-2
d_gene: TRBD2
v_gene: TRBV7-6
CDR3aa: CASSTSGVGTGELFF
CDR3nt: TGTGCCAGCAGCACTAGCGGGGTCGGAACCGGGGAGCTGTTTTTT

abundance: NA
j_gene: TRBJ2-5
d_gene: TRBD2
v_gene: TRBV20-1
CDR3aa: CSASLLGGRWETQYF
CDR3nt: TGCAGTGCTAGTTTGCTGGGCGGGAGATGGGAGACCCAGTACTTC

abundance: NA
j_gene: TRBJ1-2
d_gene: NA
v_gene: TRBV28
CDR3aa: CATSWEGYTF
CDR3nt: TGTGCCACCTCCTGGGAGGGCTACACCTTC

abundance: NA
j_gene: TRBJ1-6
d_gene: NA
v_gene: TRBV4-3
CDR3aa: CASSQAGVTGSPLHF
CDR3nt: TGCGCCAGCAGCCAAGCCGGGGTTACCGGTTCACCCCTCCACTTT

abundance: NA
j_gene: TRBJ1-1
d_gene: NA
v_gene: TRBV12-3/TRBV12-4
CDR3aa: CASSLYRNTEAFF
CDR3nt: TGTGCCAGCAGTTTATACAGGAACACTGAAGCTTTCTTT

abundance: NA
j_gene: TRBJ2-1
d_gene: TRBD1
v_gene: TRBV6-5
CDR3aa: CATHPRTGGHNEQFF
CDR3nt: TGTGCCACACACCCTCGGACAGGGGGTCACAATGAGCAGTTCTTC

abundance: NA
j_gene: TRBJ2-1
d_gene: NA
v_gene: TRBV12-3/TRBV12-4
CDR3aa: CASSLGRALEFF
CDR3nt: TGTGCCAGCAGTTTAGGGCGGGCTTTGGAGTTCTTC

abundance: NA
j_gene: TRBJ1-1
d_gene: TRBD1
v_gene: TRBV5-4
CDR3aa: CASSPGTGGRNEAFF
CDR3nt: TGTGCCAGCAGCCCCGGGACAGGGGGCCGGAATGAAGCTTTCTTT

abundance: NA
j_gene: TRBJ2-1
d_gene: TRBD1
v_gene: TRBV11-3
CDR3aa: CASSSGQGRGNEQFF
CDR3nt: TGTGCCAGCAGCTCAGGACAGGGGAGGGGCAATGAGCAGTTCTTC

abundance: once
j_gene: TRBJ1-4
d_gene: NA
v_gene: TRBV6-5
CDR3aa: CASSHRDTNEKLFF
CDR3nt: TGTGCCAGCAGCCACCGGGACACCAATGAAAAACTGTTTTTT

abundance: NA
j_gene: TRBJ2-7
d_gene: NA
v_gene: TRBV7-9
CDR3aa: CASSLGLLAYEQYF
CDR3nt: TGTGCCAGCAGCTTAGGGCTCCTCGCCTACGAGCAGTACTTC

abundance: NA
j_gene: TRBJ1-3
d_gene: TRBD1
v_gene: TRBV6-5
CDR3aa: CASSWTGSGNTIYF
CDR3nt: TGTGCCAGCAGTTGGACAGGGTCCGGAAACACCATATATTTT

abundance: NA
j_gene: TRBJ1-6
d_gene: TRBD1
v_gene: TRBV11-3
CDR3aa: CASSLRGDRVSHSHSPLHF
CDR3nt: TGTGCCAGCAGCCTGAGGGGGGACAGGGTGTCACATTCTCATTCACCCCTCCACTTT

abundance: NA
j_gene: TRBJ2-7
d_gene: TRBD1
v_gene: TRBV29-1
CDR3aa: CSVVLGQGAWEQYF
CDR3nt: TGCAGCGTTGTATTGGGACAGGGGGCGTGGGAGCAGTACTTC

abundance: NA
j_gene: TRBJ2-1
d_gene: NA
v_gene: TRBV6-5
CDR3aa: CASSPGYNEQFF
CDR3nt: TGTGCCAGCAGCCCCGGTTACAATGAGCAGTTCTTC

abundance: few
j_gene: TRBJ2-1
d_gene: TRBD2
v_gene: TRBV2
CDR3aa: CASTKLAGENEQFF
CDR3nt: TGTGCCAGCACGAAACTAGCGGGGGAAAATGAGCAGTTCTTC

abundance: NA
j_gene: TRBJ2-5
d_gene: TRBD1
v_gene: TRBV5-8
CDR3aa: CASRSQGVTGPQYF
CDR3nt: TGTGCCAGCAGGTCTCAGGGGGTCACGGGGCCCCAGTACTTC

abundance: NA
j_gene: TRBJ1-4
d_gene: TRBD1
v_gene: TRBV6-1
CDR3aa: CASSDGQGSEKLFF
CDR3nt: TGTGCCAGCAGTGACGGACAGGGCAGCGAAAAACTGTTTTTT

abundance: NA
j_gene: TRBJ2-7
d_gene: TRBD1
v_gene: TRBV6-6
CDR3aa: CASRMTGSSYEQYF
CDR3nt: TGTGCCAGCAGAATGACAGGGTCTTCCTACGAGCAGTACTTC

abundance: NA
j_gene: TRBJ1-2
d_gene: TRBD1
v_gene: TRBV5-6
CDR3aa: CASSLVGQGYGYTF
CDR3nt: TGTGCCAGCAGCTTGGTGGGACAGGGGTATGGCTACACCTTC

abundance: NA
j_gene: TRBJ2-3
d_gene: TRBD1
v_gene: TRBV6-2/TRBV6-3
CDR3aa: CASSYLPTGGTDTQYF
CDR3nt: TGTGCCAGCAGTTACCTCCCGACAGGGGGCACAGATACGCAGTATTTT

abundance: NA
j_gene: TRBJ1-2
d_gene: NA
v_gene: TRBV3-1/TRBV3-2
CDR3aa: CASSRETQGYTF
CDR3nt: TGTGCCAGCAGCCGGGAGACACAGGGCTACACCTTC

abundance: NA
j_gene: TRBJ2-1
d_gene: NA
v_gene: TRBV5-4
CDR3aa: CASSLYKGRSIEQFF
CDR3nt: TGTGCCAGCAGCTTGTACAAGGGGCGGTCAATTGAGCAGTTCTTC

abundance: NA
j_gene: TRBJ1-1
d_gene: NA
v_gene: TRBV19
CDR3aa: CASSAQGNTEAFF
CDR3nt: TGTGCCAGTAGTGCACAGGGGAACACTGAAGCTTTCTTT

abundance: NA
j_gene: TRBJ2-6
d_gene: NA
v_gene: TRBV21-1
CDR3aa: CASSPWGRDSSGANVLTF
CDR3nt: TGTGCCAGCAGCCCTTGGGGCAGGGACTCCTCTGGGGCCAACGTCCTGACTTTC